Listed below are T cell receptor beta chains from one sample, sequenced in a study of PD-1 blockade in classical Hodgkin lymphoma. The assay was immunoSEQ multiplex PCR, and TCRdb's table has in-frame clones only and misses some. Here the sample spans around 90,000 clones, around 80% being singletons. The material sequenced was peripheral blood mononuclear cells (PBMCs), taken before the fourth cycle of nivolumab. The source is a human donor with classical Hodgkin lymphoma. Each CDR3 is given with its conserved first and last residue.

>TRBV10-3|15|TRBJ2-7
CAISGGTGVKDEQYF
>TRBV6-1|15|TRBJ2-5
CASSKLGTGVETQYF
>TRBV7-9|14|TRBJ2-7
CASSLDLGPHEQYF
>TRBV5-1|14|TRBJ1-2
CASSLGQGNYGYTF
>TRBV7-8|15|TRBJ1-2
CASSRTGVPNYGYTF
>TRBV9|13|TRBJ1-1
CASSSDTDTEAFF
>TRBV27|16|TRBJ2-3
CASSSGLARLSDTQYF
>TRBV6-5|16|TRBJ1-3
CASSYSAWTVGNTIYF
>TRBV19|17|TRBJ2-2
CASTAGLAAWFRGELFF
>TRBV7-9|13|TRBJ1-2
CASSLAGGFGYTF
>TRBV7-3|13|TRBJ2-7
CASSSGRASEQYF
>TRBV4-1|16|TRBJ2-3
CASSQDGGASTDTQYF
>TRBV10-3|14|TRBJ2-1
CAISLTSGENEQFF
>TRBV5-1|16|TRBJ2-2
CASSWWSGTGAGELFF
>TRBV10-3|15|TRBJ1-4
CAISGAGTGDEKLFF
>TRBV7-2|14|TRBJ2-7
CASSSGPLSGEQYF
>TRBV4-3|18|TRBJ2-5
CASSQQLPGQGVGETQYF
>TRBV6-5|14|TRBJ2-7
CASSYIPRTYEQYF
>TRBV6-5|14|TRBJ1-1
CASSYGGASTEAFF
>TRBV5-1|14|TRBJ2-1
CASSLGDPYNEQFF
>TRBV5-1|15|TRBJ2-1
CASSLGTGLYNEQFF
>TRBV27|17|TRBJ1-1
CASSLAHRTGGHTEAFF
>TRBV7-9|18|TRBJ2-1
CASSLAVGLAGRYNEQFF
>TRBV6-5|14|TRBJ1-2
CASSYDAGRDGYTF
>TRBV7-9|16|TRBJ2-1
CASRTGTSGSYNEQFF
>TRBV28|13|TRBJ1-5
CASRVNSNQPQHF
>TRBV10-3|15|TRBJ1-1
CAISVRGTMNTEAFF
>TRBV4-3|16|TRBJ2-1
CASSQGVFSSYNEQFF
>TRBV30|15|TRBJ2-3
CAWSVVGGSTDTQYF
>TRBV6-5|10|TRBJ2-5
CASNKETQYF
>TRBV27|16|TRBJ2-1
CASSLQPGTTARQQFF
>TRBV20-1|11|TRBJ2-5
CSAPLLGAQYF
>TRBV9|16|TRBJ2-1
CASSVGHSSSYNEQFF
>TRBV11-2|12|TRBJ1-1
CASSLGAPEAFF
>TRBV7-9|13|TRBJ2-2
CASSPTVAGELFF
>TRBV6-1|14|TRBJ1-5
CASLRSLTGEPQHF
>TRBV5-6|15|TRBJ2-4
CASSFLREGRNIQYF
>TRBV5-1|15|TRBJ2-2
CASSYTSWRTGELFF
>TRBV7-8|15|TRBJ2-7
CASSLERQGTYEQYF
>TRBV7-3|15|TRBJ2-7
CASSLGGASSYEQYF
>TRBV27|14|TRBJ2-5
CASSSDRGLGTQYF
>TRBV6-6|14|TRBJ2-2
CASRNRGNTGELFF
>TRBV19|13|TRBJ1-6
CASSIARDSPLHF
>TRBV5-5|13|TRBJ2-7
CASSPRQILGQYF
>TRBV27|15|TRBJ2-5
CASSLSGGAWETQYF
>TRBV4-3|16|TRBJ2-7
CASSQAHGRLSYEQYF